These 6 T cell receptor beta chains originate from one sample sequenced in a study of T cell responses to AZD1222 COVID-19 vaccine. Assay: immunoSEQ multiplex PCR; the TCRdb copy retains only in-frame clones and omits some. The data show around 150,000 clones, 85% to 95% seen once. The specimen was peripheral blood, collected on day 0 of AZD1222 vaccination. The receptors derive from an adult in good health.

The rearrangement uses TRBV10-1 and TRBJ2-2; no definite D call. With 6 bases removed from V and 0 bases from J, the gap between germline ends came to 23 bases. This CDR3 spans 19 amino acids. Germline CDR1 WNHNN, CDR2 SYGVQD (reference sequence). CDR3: CASSPRDQPPFANTGELFF. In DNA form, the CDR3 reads TGCGCCAGCAGCCCGAGAGATCAGCCGCCGTTCGCGAACACCGGGGAGCTGTTTTTT.

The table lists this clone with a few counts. CDR3 DNA: TGTGCCACCAGTGATGGGACTTTTGTTCCTGGAAACACCATATATTTT. Translation gives CATSDGTFVPGNTIYF. The rearrangement links TRBV24-1 to TRBJ1-3, with a possible D match to TRBD1 (5 bases). CDR3 length: 16 residues. The germline V and J ends were trimmed by 3 bases and 2 bases, with 13 bases remaining between them. Germline lookup yields CDR1 KGHDR and CDR2 SFDVKD.

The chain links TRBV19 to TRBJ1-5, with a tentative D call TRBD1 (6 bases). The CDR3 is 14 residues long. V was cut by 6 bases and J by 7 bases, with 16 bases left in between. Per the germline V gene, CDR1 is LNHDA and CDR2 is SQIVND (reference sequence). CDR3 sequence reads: CASSQRDIFQPQHF. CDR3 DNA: TGTGCCAGTAGCCAGAGGGACATATTCCAGCCCCAGCATTTT.

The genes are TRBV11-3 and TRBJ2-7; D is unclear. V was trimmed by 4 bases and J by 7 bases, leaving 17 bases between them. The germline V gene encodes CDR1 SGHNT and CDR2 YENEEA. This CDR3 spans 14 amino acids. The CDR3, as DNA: TGTGCCAGCAGCTCCCCCGCTGGCCGCCAAGAGCAGTACTTC. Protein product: CASSSPAGRQEQYF.

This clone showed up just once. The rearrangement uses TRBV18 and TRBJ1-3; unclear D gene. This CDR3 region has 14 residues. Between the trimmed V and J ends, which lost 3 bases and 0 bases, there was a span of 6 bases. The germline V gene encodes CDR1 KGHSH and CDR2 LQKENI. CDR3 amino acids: CASSPSHSGNTIYF. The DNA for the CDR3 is TGTGCCAGCTCACCCTCTCACTCTGGAAACACCATATATTTT.

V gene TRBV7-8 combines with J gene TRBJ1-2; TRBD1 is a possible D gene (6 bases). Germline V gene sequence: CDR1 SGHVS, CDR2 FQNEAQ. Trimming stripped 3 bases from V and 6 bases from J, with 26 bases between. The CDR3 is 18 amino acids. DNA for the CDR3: TGTGCCAGCAGCTTTACCCCAACAGGGATGCCTTATTTAGATGGCTACACCTTC. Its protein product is CASSFTPTGMPYLDGYTF.